The sample holds a few counts of the clone carrying this T cell receptor beta chain. The sample comes from a study of CD8+ T cells in alopecia areata. Study at large: Patients in the treated group were given tofacitinib by mouth, 5 to 10 mg twice a day.

cDNA prepared by RNA extraction and subsequent reverse transcription served as the template for sequencing. Clones were read by immunoSEQ multiplex PCR, and TCRdb kept only the in-frame ones, dropping some. The sample holds about 180,000 clones, 50% to 60% seen once. Patients with alopecia areata provided lesional scalp punch biopsies as well as peripheral blood. Germline values: CDR1 MNHNY, CDR2 SVGAGI (reference sequence). The CDR3 length is 13 residues. The V end was cut by 2 bases, the J end by 6 bases, with 7 bases between. This sample comprised CD4+ T cells sorted from blood, obtained at week 0. This TCR was recovered from a human donor with alopecia areata. The chain is built from TRBV6-6 and TRBJ2-2; the D is unclear. The CDR3 DNA reads TGTGCCAGCAGTTACAGTCCATCCGGGGAGCTGTTTTTT. Translated: CASSYSPSGELFF.